The T cell receptor (beta chain) described here comes from a study of T cell responses to AZD1222 COVID-19 vaccine. The CDR3 contains 14 residues. The V segment lost 7 bases and the J segment 3 bases; nucleotides outside the gene matches: 6. The germline V gene has CDR1 MDHEN and CDR2 SYDVKM. Of note for this clone: Its matching antigen is unknown.

Broader study findings: Females made up more of the donors, who were largely white British, and clonal diversity may have come out too low. Repertoires were obtained only post-peak T cell response.

TCRdb's table, derived via immunoSEQ multiplex PCR, lists solely in-frame clones and lacks some. The sample lists 150,000 or so clones, about 91% occurring once. The TCR comes from an adult who received the AZD1222 COVID-19 vaccine. The sample consisted of peripheral blood, taken 28 days after the second AZD1222 dose. The chain is built from TRBV28 and TRBJ1-3, with 7 bases aligning to TRBD1. CDR3 protein: CASTLDRVGNTIYF. DNA of the CDR3: TGTGCCAGCACCCTCGACAGGGTTGGAAACACCATATATTTT.